This paragraph covers one T cell receptor beta chain sequence. This clonotype showed up many times. Its antigen is currently not known. The sample holds no much larger clone one base away, and base qualities are not on file. The library relied on RT-PCR. The instrument given in TCRdb is Illumina HiSeq 2500. The public reads were quality trimmed at Q25 with fastp and then assembled into clones with MiXCR by TCRdb, keeping productive beta chains. Each CDR3 protein appears once, grouped with its most common genes and DNA. In all, the sample holds about 500,000 distinct CDR3 sequences, and approximately 15% of those were seen once. The ten largest clones represent roughly 3% of the sample. This sample was taken from a study of response to subunit inactivated influenza vaccine (dated by TCRdb to the late 2010s). Describing the broader study: The study used deep quantitative T cell receptor repertoire profiling to track responses to a trivalent subunit inactivated influenza vaccine. Paper-wide results and their limitations: According to the authors, only a limited number of new T cells may be recruited by each seasonal influenza vaccination.

Looking up the germline V gene (reference sequence) yields CDR1 DFQATT and CDR2 SNEGSKA. Between the V and J ends, shortened by 6 bases and 4 bases respectively, the junction contains 13 bases. Including cysteine and phenylalanine, the CDR3 has 12 amino acids. Of the read, only the CDR3 DNA is kept; its 36 bases are in frame from base 1. The chain uses TRBV20-1 and TRBJ2-7; the D call is possibly TRBD1 or TRBD2, each sharing 5 bases. The receptor's source is a man aged 50-75 years who received an inactivated influenza vaccine. Donor details come from another sample of the same person, matched by shared clones. Source: CD4+ T cells sorted from PBMCs, taken approximately 25 months after vaccination. The bases read TGCAGTGCAACCGGGACGTTGTACGAGCAGTACTTC. It codes for CSATGTLYEQYF.